Following are 27 T cell receptor beta chains from one sample sequenced in a study of blood T cell repertoires in COVID-19. The assay was immunoSEQ multiplex PCR, and TCRdb's table has in-frame clones only and misses some. The data hold approximately 190,000 clones, with approximately 84% observed a single time. The sequenced sample consisted of PBMCs or T cells enriched from blood (not recorded which). Source of these receptors: a man aged 35 to 55 who had recovered from COVID-19.

In this sample, this clone turned up once. V and J are TRBV7-8 and TRBJ2-7; 7 bases line up with TRBD2. The length of the CDR3 is 14 residues. Per the germline V gene, CDR1 is SGHVS and CDR2 is FQNEAQ. V was pared by 4 bases and J by 3 bases, with 6 bases of the junction left unmatched. CDR3 in amino acids: CASSSGTKVYEQYF. CDR3 sequence (DNA): TGTGCCAGCAGCTCCGGGACTAAGGTCTACGAGCAGTACTTC.

The chain employs TRBV29-1 and TRBJ1-5; 9 positions match TRBD1. The J segment lost 7 bases and the V segment lost 6 bases, leaving 10 bases of the junction unmatched. This CDR3 region has 14 residues. Germline-derived CDR1 and CDR2 are SQVTM and ANQGSEA. The CDR3 loop is CSVTGTGTDQPQHF. The CDR3 bases are TGCAGCGTGACCGGGACAGGGACCGACCAGCCCCAGCATTTT.

The chain joins TRBV2 to TRBJ1-4, with D possibly being TRBD1 (5 bases). Germline CDR1 reads SNHLY; CDR2 reads FYNNEI. This CDR3 contains 17 residues. Trimming shortened V by 8 bases and J by 2 bases, and 21 bases separated the two germline ends. The CDR3 reads CASLKVGGLRTNEKLFF. The CDR3 DNA follows: TGTGCCAGCCTAAAGGTGGGGGGACTGCGGACTAATGAAAAACTGTTTTTT.

This clone was seen a few times. The J gene is TRBJ1-4, the V gene TRBV7-6, with D perhaps TRBD1 (6 bases). CDR1 is SGHVS and CDR2 is FNYEAQ in the germline V gene. The CDR3 covers 15 residues. V was shortened by 0 bases and J by 8 bases, with 13 bases between the two germline ends. In DNA form, the CDR3 reads TGTGCCAGCAGCTTAGCGGCAGGGGTTGGGGAAAAACTGTTTTTT. Encoded protein: CASSLAAGVGEKLFF.

The CDR3 nucleotides read TGCGCCAGCAGACATATGGGGCACCGCTCTGGAAACACCATATATTTT. Residues: CASRHMGHRSGNTIYF. The chain joins TRBV4-1 to TRBJ1-3; tentative D call: TRBD1 (5 bases). This CDR3 comprises 16 residues. V was cut by 6 bases and J by 0 bases, with 15 bases left in between. Per germline, CDR1 MGHRA and CDR2 YSYEKL.

V usage is TRBV24-1 and J usage is TRBJ2-5; 14 bases fit TRBD2. Trimming cost V 4 bases and J 4 bases; bases outside gene matches: 4. Germline values: CDR1 KGHDR, CDR2 SFDVKD. The CDR3 has 16 amino acids. CDR3 sequence (DNA): TGTGCCACCAGTGACGCGGGACTAGCGGGGGCAGAGACCCAGTACTTC. Amino acid sequence: CATSDAGLAGAETQYF.

This chain links TRBV5-4 with TRBJ2-7, with 12 bases lining up with TRBD2. The CDR3 has 15 amino acids. Germline loops: CDR1 SGHNT, CDR2 YYREEE (reference sequence). With 3 bases clipped from V and 4 bases from J, the junction kept 5 bases outside the gene matches. As DNA, the CDR3 is TGTGCCAGCAGCTCAGGCGGGACTAGCGGGTACGAGCAGTACTTC. It encodes CASSSGGTSGYEQYF. Full variable domain (remainder filled in from reference TRBV5-4 and TRBJ2-7): ETGVTQSPTHLIKTRGQQVTLRCSSQSGHNTVSWYQQALGQGPQFIFQYYREEENGRGNFPPRFSGLQFPNYSSELNVNALELDDSALYLCASSSGGTSGYEQYFGPGTRLTVT.

V gene TRBV9 combines with J gene TRBJ1-6, with D unclear. The CDR3 loop spans 15 amino acids. Between the trimmed V and J ends, which lost 0 bases and 7 bases, there was a span of 11 bases. The V gene's germline CDR1 is SGDLS and CDR2 YYNGEE. This CDR3 is CASSVAGVENSPLHF. In nucleotides, the CDR3 is TGTGCCAGCAGCGTAGCCGGGGTCGAAAATTCACCCCTCCACTTT. The variable domain in full, with the rest retrieved from reference TRBV9 and TRBJ1-6, is DSGVTQTPKHLITATGQRVTLRCSPRSGDLSVYWYQQSLDQGLQFLIQYYNGEERAKGNILERFSAQQFPDLHSELNLSSLELGDSALYFCASSVAGVENSPLHFGNGTRLTVT.

CDR3 sequence: CASSFRQNNSPLHF. The CDR3 bases are TGTGCCAGCAGTTTTCGACAGAATAATTCACCCCTCCACTTT. The chain has TRBV27 and TRBJ1-6; maybe TRBD1 (5 bases). The CDR3 loop spans 14 amino acids. Trimming cost V 3 bases and J 5 bases, with 8 bases left between them. The germline V gene has CDR1 MNHEY and CDR2 SMNVEV (reference sequence).

The chain uses TRBV5-1 and TRBJ1-3, with 9 bases lining up with TRBD1. The V and J ends lost 4 bases and 2 bases, in that order; junction bases with no gene match: 4. This CDR3 is built from 15 residues. Looked up from germline, CDR1 is SGHRS and CDR2 is YFSETQ. The CDR3 nucleotides read TGCGCCAGCAGCCTAGACAGGGGGGCTGGAAACACCATATATTTT. It codes for CASSLDRGAGNTIYF. The variable domain in full, completed from reference TRBV5-1 and TRBJ1-3, reads KAGVTQTPRYLIKTRGQQVTLSCSPISGHRSVSWYQQTPGQGLQFLFEYFSETQRNKGNFPGRFSGRQFSNSRSEMNVSTLELGDSALYLCASSLDRGAGNTIYFGEGSWLTVV.

V gene TRBV4-1 combines with J gene TRBJ2-2; a possible D gene is TRBD2 (5 bases). Germline V gene data show CDR1 as MGHRA and CDR2 as YSYEKL. The CDR3 is 14 residues long. Trimming took 6 bases from V and 6 from J, leaving 14 bases between them. DNA of the CDR3: TGCGCCAGCAGTGGGAGCTTAATTCCCGGGGAGCTGTTTTTT. Encoded protein: CASSGSLIPGELFF.

This chain uses TRBV28 with TRBJ1-1; 9 positions match TRBD1. The ends lost 4 bases at V and 8 bases at J; junction bases unmatched: 8. The CDR3 runs 14 residues. Per germline, CDR1 MDHEN and CDR2 SYDVKM. DNA for the CDR3: TGTGCCAGCAGTTCCGTACAGGGGGCGGGGGAAGCTTTCTTT. Its protein is CASSSVQGAGEAFF.

The CDR3 region is CAISVESSGNTIYF. Here the CDR3 DNA reads TGTGCCATCAGTGTGGAGAGCTCTGGAAACACCATATATTTT. The V gene is TRBV10-3, the J gene TRBJ1-3; D call uncertain. Germline V gives CDR1 ENHRY, CDR2 SYGVKD. Trimming stripped 4 bases from V and 0 bases from J, with 7 bases between. The CDR3 is made up of 14 amino acids.

The chain's CDR3 is CASSLRDRGSFFF. Here the CDR3 DNA reads TGTGCCAGCAGCTTGCGAGACAGAGGCTCTTTTTTCTTT. The V gene is TRBV5-5, the J gene TRBJ1-1, with D perhaps TRBD1 (5 bases). The CDR3 has 13 residues. Trimming removed 1 base at V and 13 bases at J, with 17 bases between. Germline V gives CDR1 SGHKS, CDR2 YYEKEE (reference sequence).

The chain recombines TRBV30 with TRBJ2-7, with D hard to call. Trimming left V 1 base short and J 5 bases short, with 6 bases between. The germline CDR1 and CDR2 sequences are GTSNPN and SVGIG (reference sequence). The CDR3 has 11 amino acids. The CDR3 sequence: CAWSGLHEQYF. DNA for the CDR3: TGTGCCTGGAGTGGACTCCACGAGCAGTACTTC.

This clone occurred a few times. The chain joins TRBV3-1 (or the pseudogene TRBV3-2) to TRBJ1-4; D remains ambiguous. CDR1 is LGHDT and CDR2 is YNNKEL in the germline V gene (reference sequence). The length of the CDR3 is 15 residues. The germline V and J ends were trimmed by 1 base and 7 bases, with 13 bases remaining between them. CDR3 DNA sequence: TGTGCCAGCAGCCAAGTCCGGGAGGGAAGTGAAAAACTGTTTTTT. It encodes CASSQVREGSEKLFF.

V gene TRBV20-1 combines with J gene TRBJ1-2; the D is unclear. CDR1 is DFQATT, CDR2 SNEGSKA, per germline (reference sequence). Trimming removed 3 bases at V and 8 bases at J, with 16 bases between. The CDR3 runs to 13 residues. CDR3 DNA: TGCAGTGCTAGTGCCCGGGGTCAAAGAGGCTACACCTTC. It yields the protein CSASARGQRGYTF.

This clone appeared a few times. The genes are TRBV2 and TRBJ1-2, with 9 nucleotides matching TRBD1. This CDR3 has 15 amino acids. Trimming removed 2 bases from V and 7 bases from J; junction bases left unmatched: 8. Germline V lookup: CDR1 SNHLY, CDR2 FYNNEI. CDR3 loop: CASSETRTGDGGYTF. Here the CDR3 DNA reads TGTGCCAGCAGTGAAACTAGGACAGGGGATGGTGGCTACACCTTC.

The J gene is TRBJ2-5, the V gene TRBV30, with D perhaps matching TRBD2 (6 bases). The ends were cut back, 0 bases at V and 5 bases at J, with 16 bases in the middle. Germline V gene sequence: CDR1 GTSNPN, CDR2 SVGIG (reference sequence). This CDR3 has 15 residues. CDR3 protein: CAWSVLGLRGETQYF. The CDR3 nucleotides are TGTGCCTGGAGTGTACTCGGACTTCGGGGGGAGACCCAGTACTTC.

This chain links TRBV7-3 with TRBJ2-3; 8 nucleotides match TRBD1. CDR1 is SGHTA and CDR2 is FQGTGA in the germline V gene. With V trimmed by 5 bases and J by 1 base, 5 bases remained unmatched. The CDR3 has 15 amino acids. The DNA for the CDR3 is TGTGCCAGCAGCCGCGACAGGGGCGGCACAGATACGCAGTATTTT. Amino acids: CASSRDRGGTDTQYF.

The chain employs TRBV29-1 and TRBJ1-1; D unclear. The CDR3 loop spans 12 amino acids. Germline V gene lookup returns CDR1 SQVTM and CDR2 ANQGSEA. Trimming stripped 6 bases from V and 5 bases from J, with 13 bases between. As DNA, the CDR3 is TGCAGCGTCGCGGCCGGGAGAACTGAAGCTTTCTTT. Its translation is CSVAAGRTEAFF.

This rearrangement joins TRBV30 to TRBJ1-1; no clear D. V shed 2 bases and J shed 6 bases, with 13 bases lying between them. CDR3 length: 13 residues. Germline CDR1 GTSNPN, CDR2 SVGIG (reference sequence). The CDR3 DNA sequence: TGTGCCTGGAGTCTGCGGAGGGCGGCTGAAGCTTTCTTT. This gives the protein CAWSLRRAAEAFF.

The V gene is TRBV10-3, the J gene TRBJ1-1; 7 bases are shared with TRBD1. The CDR3 extends over 14 amino acids. Germline CDR1 reads ENHRY; CDR2 reads SYGVKD. Losses at the gene ends were 4 bases for V and 4 bases for J; bases not matched to a gene: 6. Written as DNA, the CDR3 is TGTGCCATCAGTGTGACAGGGAAAGGCACTGAAGCTTTCTTT. This sequence encodes CAISVTGKGTEAFF.

V is TRBV6-5 and J is TRBJ1-2; D not certain. V was pared by 6 bases and J by 4 bases, with 12 bases between. Germline V gene data show CDR1 as MNHEY and CDR2 as SVGAGI. The CDR3 extends over 13 amino acids. The CDR3 reads CASRTPGVYGYTF. The CDR3 bases are TGTGCCAGCAGGACCCCCGGAGTCTATGGCTACACCTTC.

The chain has TRBV18 and TRBJ2-7; D remains ambiguous. The CDR3 sequence is 14 residues long. The germline V and J ends were trimmed by 6 bases and 0 bases, with 12 bases remaining between them. Germline loops: CDR1 KGHSH, CDR2 LQKENI. CDR3 amino acids: CASSPQATSYEQYF. CDR3 sequence (DNA): TGTGCCAGCTCCCCGCAGGCGACCTCCTACGAGCAGTACTTC.

The chain is built from TRBV7-6 and TRBJ1-4; 8 nucleotides agree with TRBD1. Germline values: CDR1 SGHVS, CDR2 FNYEAQ. J gave up 4 bases and V 5 bases, and 18 bases lay outside the gene matches. This CDR3 is built from 19 residues. The CDR3 loop is CASSGGSSGQGGLNEKLFF. The CDR3 DNA sequence: TGTGCCAGCAGCGGAGGATCTTCTGGACAGGGAGGACTTAATGAAAAACTGTTTTTT.

Here the CDR3 DNA reads TGTGCCACCTTGCTAGTGTCGAGCTCCTACAATGAGCAGTTCTTC. Translated: CATLLVSSSYNEQFF. The J gene is TRBJ2-1, the V gene TRBV2; D remains ambiguous. Deletions cut 10 bases from V and 0 bases from J, with 16 bases between. This CDR3 spans 15 amino acids. Germline V gene sequence: CDR1 SNHLY, CDR2 FYNNEI. The entire variable domain, with the rest obtained from reference TRBV2 and TRBJ2-1, is as follows: EPEVTQTPSHQVTQMGQEVILRCVPISNHLYFYWYRQILGQKVEFLVSFYNNEISEKSEIFDDQFSVERPDGSNFTLKIRSTKLEDSAMYFCATLLVSSSYNEQFFGPGTRLTVL.